The rows below give T cell receptor beta chains drawn from one sample of a study of T cell responses to AZD1222 COVID-19 vaccine. Clones were read by immunoSEQ multiplex PCR, and TCRdb kept only the in-frame ones, dropping some. The sample gives 97,000 or so clones, around 89% of which show up once; less than 3% is in the top ten. Sequenced here: peripheral blood, sampled on day 0 of AZD1222 vaccination. These TCRs come from an adult in good health. CDR3s include the opening cysteine and the closing phenylalanine or tryptophan. A D gene is named only where the DNA matches it firmly. The size field is filled for only some rows; it gives once, few, many or a size class.

cdr3_aa | cdr3_nt | v_call | clone_size | j_call | d_call
CASRSQGALNTEAFF | TGTGCCAGCAGATCCCAGGGGGCTTTGAACACTGAAGCTTTCTTT | TRBV5-6 | . | TRBJ1-1 | TRBD1
CASSPSQNTGELFF | TGTGCCAGCAGCCCATCCCAGAACACCGGGGAGCTGTTTTTT | TRBV14 | . | TRBJ2-2 | .
CASSPRITEAFF | TGTGCCAGCAGCCCGAGAATTACTGAAGCTTTCTTT | TRBV7-9 | . | TRBJ1-1 | .
CASSLVGNTGELFF | TGTGCCAGCAGCTTAGTTGGAAACACCGGGGAGCTGTTTTTT | TRBV7-9 | . | TRBJ2-2 | .
CASSLKPNYGYTF | TGTGCCAGTTCCCTGAAACCTAACTATGGCTACACCTTC | TRBV19 | . | TRBJ1-2 | .
CASSFDRVNGYTF | TGTGCCAGCAGTTTCGACAGGGTAAATGGCTACACCTTC | TRBV27 | . | TRBJ1-2 | TRBD1
CASSREATSGRAYNEQFF | TGTGCCAGCAGCCGAGAGGCCACTAGCGGGAGGGCCTACAATGAGCAGTTCTTC | TRBV4-2 | . | TRBJ2-1 | TRBD2
CASSDYPGELFF | TGTGCCAGCAGCGATTATCCCGGGGAGCTGTTTTTT | TRBV14 | . | TRBJ2-2 | .
CASSRGPENTIYF | TGTGCCAGTAGCAGGGGGCCTGAAAACACCATATATTTT | TRBV19 | . | TRBJ1-3 | TRBD1
CASSISVARLTEAFF | TGTGCCAGTAGTATATCTGTGGCCAGACTCACTGAAGCTTTCTTT | TRBV19 | few | TRBJ1-1 | .
CASSLEEGSVGGYTF | TGTGCCAGCAGCTTGGAGGAGGGTTCGGTCGGCGGCTACACCTTC | TRBV5-6 | . | TRBJ1-2 | .
CASSFGMKGSQYF | TGTGCCAGCAGCTTTGGTATGAAGGGGTCTCAGTACTTC | TRBV5-8 | once | TRBJ2-5 | .
CASSQTIGTTYEQYF | TGTGCCAGCAGCCAAACTATTGGGACCACCTACGAGCAGTACTTC | TRBV16 | . | TRBJ2-7 | .
CASSPPGQEAFF | TGTGCCAGCAGCCCTCCCGGGCAGGAGGCTTTCTTT | TRBV14 | once | TRBJ1-1 | .
CASSRSGLGTDTQYF | TGTGCCAGCAGTCGTTCCGGGTTGGGCACAGATACGCAGTATTTT | TRBV28 | . | TRBJ2-3 | .
CASRGVRGVGNQPQHF | TGTGCCAGCAGGGGGGTCAGGGGAGTAGGCAATCAGCCCCAGCATTTT | TRBV28 | . | TRBJ1-5 | .
CASSPQTGNLNTEAFF | TGTGCCAGCAGCCCCCAGACAGGGAACTTGAACACTGAAGCTTTCTTT | TRBV3-1/TRBV3-2 | . | TRBJ1-1 | TRBD1
CASRYSYGYTF | TGTGCCAGCAGGTACAGCTATGGCTACACCTTC | TRBV2 | . | TRBJ1-2 | .
CASSLGPGQLYYSNQPQHF | TGTGCCAGCAGCTTAGGGCCGGGACAGCTATATTATAGCAATCAGCCCCAGCATTTT | TRBV7-2 | . | TRBJ1-5 | TRBD1
CASSQVSSWEQYF | TGTGCCAGCAGCCAAGTTAGCAGTTGGGAGCAGTACTTC | TRBV3-1/TRBV3-2 | . | TRBJ2-7 | .
CASSEVWGRRETQYF | TGTGCCAGCAGTGAAGTTTGGGGGCGCCGGGAGACCCAGTACTTC | TRBV6-1 | . | TRBJ2-5 | .
CAISESTGRWSYTF | TGTGCCATCAGTGAGTCGACTGGGCGATGGAGCTACACCTTC | TRBV10-3 | few | TRBJ1-2 | .
CAWSAGSTSWEYF | TGTGCCTGGAGTGCCGGGTCCACTTCCTGGGAGTACTTC | TRBV30 | . | TRBJ2-7 | .
CASSLALAGTGANVLTF | TGTGCCAGCAGCTTAGCTCTAGCGGGTACTGGGGCCAACGTCCTGACTTTC | TRBV7-2 | . | TRBJ2-6 | TRBD2
CASSLGLDGSNQPQHF | TGCGCCAGCAGCTTGGGTTTAGACGGGAGCAATCAGCCCCAGCATTTT | TRBV5-1 | . | TRBJ1-5 | .
CASSRGWMTNYGYTF | TGTGCCAGCAGCAGAGGGTGGATGACTAACTATGGCTACACCTTC | TRBV5-4 | . | TRBJ1-2 | .
CASRFVSGNTGELFF | TGCGCCAGCAGATTCGTCTCAGGGAACACCGGGGAGCTGTTTTTT | TRBV5-1 | . | TRBJ2-2 | .
CASSPQRTNSPLHF | TGTGCCAGCTCACCTCAGCGGACCAATTCACCCCTCCACTTT | TRBV18 | . | TRBJ1-6 | .
CASSLADRSSYEQYF | TGTGCCAGCAGCTTAGCCGACCGAAGCTCCTACGAGCAGTACTTC | TRBV7-9 | . | TRBJ2-7 | .
CASTGTGDLEAFF | TGTGCCAGCACCGGGACAGGAGATCTTGAAGCTTTCTTT | TRBV3-1/TRBV3-2 | . | TRBJ1-1 | TRBD1
CASSLWGNTEAFF | TGTGCCAGCAGTTTATGGGGGAACACTGAAGCTTTCTTT | TRBV12-3/TRBV12-4 | . | TRBJ1-1 | .
CASSLDSGNTIYF | TGTGCCAGCAGCTTAGATTCTGGAAACACCATATATTTT | TRBV7-2 | . | TRBJ1-3 | .
CATSRDPYASTDTQYF | TGTGCCACCAGCAGAGATCCATACGCTAGCACAGATACGCAGTATTTT | TRBV15 | . | TRBJ2-3 | .
CATVARQGSTEAFF | TGTGCCACGGTCGCTCGACAGGGTAGCACTGAAGCTTTCTTT | TRBV10-3 | . | TRBJ1-1 | TRBD1
CAWGLQGAPEKLFF | TGTGCCTGGGGATTACAGGGGGCGCCTGAAAAACTGTTTTTT | TRBV30 | . | TRBJ1-4 | TRBD1
CASSQDGNSGFYGYTF | TGCGCCAGCAGCCAAGATGGGAACAGCGGCTTCTATGGCTACACCTTC | TRBV4-3 | . | TRBJ1-2 | .
CASSSNSLRGYTF | TGTGCCAGCAGCTCCAACTCCCTTCGGGGCTACACCTTC | TRBV7-6 | . | TRBJ1-2 | .
CATSRDQRGNTEAFF | TGTGCCACCAGCAGAGATCAGCGGGGGAACACTGAAGCTTTCTTT | TRBV15 | . | TRBJ1-1 | .
CASSSGTGLWGYTF | TGTGCCAGCTCATCCGGGACAGGGCTATGGGGCTACACCTTC | TRBV18 | . | TRBJ1-2 | TRBD1
CASSLSEREHGTDTQYF | TGTGCCAGCAGTTTATCCGAGCGGGAGCATGGCACAGATACGCAGTATTTT | TRBV27 | . | TRBJ2-3 | TRBD2
CASSQDRGGRETQYF | TGCGCCAGCAGCCAAGATAGAGGGGGCCGAGAGACCCAGTACTTC | TRBV4-3 | . | TRBJ2-5 | TRBD1
CASSQDTGRNQPQHF | TGTGCCAGCAGCCAAGACACAGGAAGGAACCAGCCCCAGCATTTT | TRBV3-1/TRBV3-2 | . | TRBJ1-5 | .
CASSSPLGTDTQYF | TGTGCCAGCAGCTCGCCTCTGGGCACAGATACGCAGTATTTT | TRBV7-2 | . | TRBJ2-3 | .
CASSQDGSDEQFF | TGCGCCAGCAGCCAAGATGGATCGGATGAGCAGTTCTTC | TRBV4-3 | . | TRBJ2-1 | .
CASSPTGAEAFF | TGTGCCAGCAGCCCGACAGGGGCTGAAGCTTTCTTT | TRBV7-6 | . | TRBJ1-1 | TRBD1
CASSFDGQGPFNYGYTF | TGTGCCAGTAGCTTCGATGGACAGGGGCCGTTTAACTATGGCTACACCTTC | TRBV19 | . | TRBJ1-2 | TRBD1
CASSTREYNEQFF | TGTGCCAGCAGCACCAGGGAGTACAATGAGCAGTTCTTC | TRBV6-5 | . | TRBJ2-1 | .
CATSLALQYLYF | TGTGCCACCTCACTTGCCCTGCAGTACCTATACTTC | TRBV6-5 | . | TRBJ2-7 | .
CASSLLRRGDDYGYTF | TGTGCCAGCAGCTTACTCAGGAGGGGGGACGACTATGGCTACACCTTC | TRBV5-6 | once | TRBJ1-2 | .
CASSLQETQYF | TGTGCCAGCAGCCTCCAGGAGACCCAGTACTTC | TRBV12-3/TRBV12-4 | . | TRBJ2-5 | .
CASSRGPNTEAFF | TGTGCCAGCAGCAGGGGGCCGAACACTGAAGCTTTCTTT | TRBV12-3/TRBV12-4 | . | TRBJ1-1 | TRBD1
CASSLTSGTDTQYF | TGTGCCAGCAGCTTGACTAGCGGCACAGATACGCAGTATTTT | TRBV5-4 | . | TRBJ2-3 | TRBD2
CASSALANTGELFF | TGTGCCAGTAGTGCACTAGCGAACACCGGGGAGCTGTTTTTT | TRBV19 | . | TRBJ2-2 | .
CASSQTPESNQPQHF | TGTGCCAGCAGCCAGACTCCGGAAAGCAATCAGCCCCAGCATTTT | TRBV27 | . | TRBJ1-5 | .
CASSLTGSGRANEQFF | TGTGCCAGCAGCTTAACCGGGAGCGGGAGGGCCAATGAGCAGTTCTTC | TRBV5-8 | . | TRBJ2-1 | TRBD2
CASSSPDRGVTGANVLTF | TGTGCCAGCAGTTCCCCGGACAGGGGGGTCACTGGGGCCAACGTCCTGACTTTC | TRBV5-5 | . | TRBJ2-6 | TRBD1
CASTSTGPYNSPLHF | TGCGCCAGCACCTCGACAGGGCCCTATAATTCACCCCTCCACTTT | TRBV5-1 | . | TRBJ1-6 | TRBD1
CASSLGLAGGPSSYNEQFF | TGTGCCAGCAGCTTGGGACTAGCGGGAGGCCCAAGCTCCTACAATGAGCAGTTCTTC | TRBV5-4 | . | TRBJ2-1 | TRBD2
CASSQDTGPHWEQYF | TGCGCCAGCAGCCAAGATACTGGACCCCATTGGGAGCAGTACTTC | TRBV4-1 | . | TRBJ2-7 | .
CASSLNPNYGYTF | TGTGCCAGCAGCTTGAATCCTAACTATGGCTACACCTTC | TRBV5-5 | . | TRBJ1-2 | .